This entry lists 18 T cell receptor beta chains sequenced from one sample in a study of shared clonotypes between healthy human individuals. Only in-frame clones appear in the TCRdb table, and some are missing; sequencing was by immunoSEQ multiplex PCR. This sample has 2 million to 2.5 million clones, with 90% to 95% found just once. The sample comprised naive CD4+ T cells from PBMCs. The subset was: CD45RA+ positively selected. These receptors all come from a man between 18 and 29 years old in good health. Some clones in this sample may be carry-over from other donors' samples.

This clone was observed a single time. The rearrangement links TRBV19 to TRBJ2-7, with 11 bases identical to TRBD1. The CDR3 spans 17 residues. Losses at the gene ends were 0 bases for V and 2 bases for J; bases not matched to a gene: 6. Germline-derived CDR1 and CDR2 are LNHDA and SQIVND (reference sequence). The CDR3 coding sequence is TGTGCCAGTAGTATAGAGTGGTCGGGACAGGGGGCCTACGAGCAGTACTTC. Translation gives CASSIEWSGQGAYEQYF.

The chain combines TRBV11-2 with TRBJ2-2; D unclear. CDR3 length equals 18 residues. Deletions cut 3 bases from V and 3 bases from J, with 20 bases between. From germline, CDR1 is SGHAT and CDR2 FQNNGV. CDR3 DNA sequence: TGTGCCAGCAGCTTTCTCCCGGGTGGCTCTGTCTACACCGGGGAGCTGTTTTTT. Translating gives CASSFLPGGSVYTGELFF.

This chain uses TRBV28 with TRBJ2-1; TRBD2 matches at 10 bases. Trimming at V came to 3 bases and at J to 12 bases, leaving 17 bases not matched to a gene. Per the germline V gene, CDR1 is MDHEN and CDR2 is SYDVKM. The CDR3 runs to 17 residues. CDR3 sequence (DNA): TGTGCCAGCAGTTTCCAGCGGGAGGGCTTGAGGTTTACGGTGCAGTTCTTC. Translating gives CASSFQREGLRFTVQFF.

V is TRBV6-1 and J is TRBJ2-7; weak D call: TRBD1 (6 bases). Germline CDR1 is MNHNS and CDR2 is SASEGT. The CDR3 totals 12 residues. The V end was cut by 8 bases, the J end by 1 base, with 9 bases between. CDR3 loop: CASRQDSYEQYF. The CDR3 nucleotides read TGTGCCAGCCGACAGGATTCCTACGAGCAGTACTTC.

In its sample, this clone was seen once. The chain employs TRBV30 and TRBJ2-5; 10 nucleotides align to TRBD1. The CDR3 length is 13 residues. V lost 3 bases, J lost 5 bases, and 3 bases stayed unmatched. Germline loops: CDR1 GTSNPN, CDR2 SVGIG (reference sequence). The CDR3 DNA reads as TGTGCCTGGAGGGGACAGGGGTATGAGACCCAGTACTTC. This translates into CAWRGQGYETQYF.

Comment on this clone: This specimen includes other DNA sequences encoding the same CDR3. CDR3 loop: CASSWTSGAYEQYF. CDR3 nucleotide sequence: TGTGCCAGCAGCTGGACTAGTGGGGCCTACGAGCAGTACTTC. The chain uses TRBV7-8 and TRBJ2-7, with TRBD2 matching over 7 bases. The CDR3 totals 14 residues. The germline V gene has CDR1 SGHVS and CDR2 FQNEAQ. The V gene end was trimmed by 4 bases and the J gene end by 2 bases; junction bases not matched to a gene: 5. The full variable domain, rest sourced from reference TRBV7-8 and TRBJ2-7, is GAGVSQSPRYKVAKRGQDVALRCDPISGHVSLFWYQQALGQGPEFLTYFQNEAQLDKSGLPSDRFFAERPEGSVSTLKIQRTQQEDSAVYLCASSWTSGAYEQYFGPGTRLTVT.

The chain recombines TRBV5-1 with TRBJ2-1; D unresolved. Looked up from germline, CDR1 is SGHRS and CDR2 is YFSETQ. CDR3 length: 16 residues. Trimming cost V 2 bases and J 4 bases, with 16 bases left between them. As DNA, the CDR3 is TGCGCCAGCAGCTTCGTACGGCCAGGTTCTTACAATGAGCAGTTCTTC. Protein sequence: CASSFVRPGSYNEQFF. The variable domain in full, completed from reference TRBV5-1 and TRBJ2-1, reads KAGVTQTPRYLIKTRGQQVTLSCSPISGHRSVSWYQQTPGQGLQFLFEYFSETQRNKGNFPGRFSGRQFSNSRSEMNVSTLELGDSALYLCASSFVRPGSYNEQFFGPGTRLTVL.

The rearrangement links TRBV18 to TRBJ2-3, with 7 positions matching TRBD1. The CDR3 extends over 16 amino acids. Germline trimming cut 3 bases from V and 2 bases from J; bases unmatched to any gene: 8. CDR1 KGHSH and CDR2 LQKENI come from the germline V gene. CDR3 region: CASSPLGQLLTDTQYF. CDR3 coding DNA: TGTGCCAGCTCACCGCTGGGACAGCTTCTCACAGATACGCAGTATTTT.

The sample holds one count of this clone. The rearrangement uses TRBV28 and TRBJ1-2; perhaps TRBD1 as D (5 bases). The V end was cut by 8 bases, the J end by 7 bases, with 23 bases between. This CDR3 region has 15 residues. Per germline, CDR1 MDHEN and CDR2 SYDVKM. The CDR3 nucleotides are TGTGCCAGCTTGAAAGACTCCTTCTATGGGGCTGGCTACACCTTC. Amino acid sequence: CASLKDSFYGAGYTF.

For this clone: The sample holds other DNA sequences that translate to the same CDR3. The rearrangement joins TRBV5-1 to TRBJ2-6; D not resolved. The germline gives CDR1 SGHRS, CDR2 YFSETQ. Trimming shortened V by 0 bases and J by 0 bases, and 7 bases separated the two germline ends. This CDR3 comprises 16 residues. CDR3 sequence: CASSLASGSGANVLTF. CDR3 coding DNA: TGCGCCAGCAGCTTGGCGTCCGGCTCTGGGGCCAACGTCCTGACTTTC.

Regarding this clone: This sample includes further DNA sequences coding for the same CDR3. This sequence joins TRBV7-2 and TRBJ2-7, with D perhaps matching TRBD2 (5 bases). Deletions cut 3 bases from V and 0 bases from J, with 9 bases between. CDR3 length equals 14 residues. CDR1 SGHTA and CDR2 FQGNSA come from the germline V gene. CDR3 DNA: TGTGCCAGCAGCTTCGGCGGGCGCTCCTACGAGCAGTACTTC. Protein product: CASSFGGRSYEQYF.

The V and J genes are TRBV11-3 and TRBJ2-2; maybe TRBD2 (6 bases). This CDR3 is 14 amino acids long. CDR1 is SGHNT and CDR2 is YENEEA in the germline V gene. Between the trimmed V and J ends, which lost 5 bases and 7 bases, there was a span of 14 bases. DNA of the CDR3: TGTGCCAGCAGCAGGGAGGCTGTGGTCGGGGAGCTGTTTTTT. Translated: CASSREAVVGELFF.

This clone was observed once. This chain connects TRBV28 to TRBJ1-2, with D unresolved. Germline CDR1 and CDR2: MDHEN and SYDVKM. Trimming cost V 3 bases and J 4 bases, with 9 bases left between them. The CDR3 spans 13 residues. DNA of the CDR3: TGTGCCAGCAGTTTGGACCCACGCTATGGCTACACCTTC. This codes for CASSLDPRYGYTF.

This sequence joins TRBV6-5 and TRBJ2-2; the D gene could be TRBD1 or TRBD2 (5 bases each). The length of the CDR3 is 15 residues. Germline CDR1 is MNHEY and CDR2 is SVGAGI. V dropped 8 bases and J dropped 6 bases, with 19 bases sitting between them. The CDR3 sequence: CASVGRAGPPGELFF. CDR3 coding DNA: TGTGCCAGCGTGGGGCGGGCCGGCCCCCCCGGGGAGCTGTTTTTT.

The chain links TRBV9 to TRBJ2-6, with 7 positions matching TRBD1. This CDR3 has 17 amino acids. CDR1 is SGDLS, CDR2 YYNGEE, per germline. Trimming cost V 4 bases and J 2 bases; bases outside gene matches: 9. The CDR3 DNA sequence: TGTGCCAGCAGCCCTCCGGCGACAGGGCCTGGGGCCAACGTCCTGACTTTC. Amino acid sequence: CASSPPATGPGANVLTF.

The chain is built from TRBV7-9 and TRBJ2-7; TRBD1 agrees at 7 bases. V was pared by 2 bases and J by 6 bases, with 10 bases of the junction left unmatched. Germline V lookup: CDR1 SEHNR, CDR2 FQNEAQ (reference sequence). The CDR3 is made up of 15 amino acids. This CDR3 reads CASSLKGASFGEQYF. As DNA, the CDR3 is TGTGCCAGCAGCTTAAAGGGGGCGTCCTTTGGCGAGCAGTACTTC.

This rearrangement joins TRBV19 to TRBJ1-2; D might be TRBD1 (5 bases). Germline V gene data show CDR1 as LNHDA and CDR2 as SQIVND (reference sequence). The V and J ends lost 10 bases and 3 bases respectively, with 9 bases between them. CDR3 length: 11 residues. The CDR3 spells CATRGDYGYTF. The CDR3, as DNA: TGTGCCACGCGGGGCGACTATGGCTACACCTTC.

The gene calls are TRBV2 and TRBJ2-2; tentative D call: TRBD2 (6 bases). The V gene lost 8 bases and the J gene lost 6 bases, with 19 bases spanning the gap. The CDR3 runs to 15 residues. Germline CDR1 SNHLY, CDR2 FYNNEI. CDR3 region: CASGAQPRRAGELFF. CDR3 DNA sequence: TGTGCCAGCGGGGCCCAACCCAGGAGGGCCGGGGAGCTGTTTTTT.